These T cell receptor beta chains were read from a single sample in a study of blood T cells in healthy people across ages. TCRdb itself ran the 5' RACE reads through MiXCR, one entry per CDR3 protein. This table holds approximately 850,000 distinct CDR3 sequences, roughly 50% found once. Sequenced: blood. Receptors were obtained from a man aged 25 to 40 in good health. Each CDR3 is given without its conserved first and last residue.

TRBV7-2	TRBJ1-6	ASSLALTASPLH
TRBV12-3/TRBV12-4	TRBJ2-3	ASSTRRGDTQY
TRBV5-1	TRBJ2-7	ASSFSGVRSYEQY
TRBV10-3	TRBJ1-2	AAHYETATRDGYT
TRBV10-3	TRBJ1-2	AISGGQVNYGYT
TRBV20-1	TRBJ1-2	SASAEFSNYGYT
TRBV5-1	TRBJ1-6	ASSLAVDRVDSPLH
TRBV20-1	TRBJ2-3	SARNVGGTDTQY
TRBV4-3	TRBJ2-7	ASSQRDRAGYEQY
TRBV28	TRBJ2-7	ASSTADGYEQY
TRBV4-3	TRBJ2-1	ASSQERLAGGRSYNEQF
TRBV12-3/TRBV12-4	TRBJ2-1	ASSFNSYNEQF
TRBV25-1	TRBJ2-5	ASSEGTSGVSTQY
TRBV7-2	TRBJ1-3	ASSRREGTGNTIY
TRBV6-2/TRBV6-3	TRBJ2-1	ASLRLEFNEQF
TRBV7-7	NA	ASSRYGLVVETQY
TRBV7-2	TRBJ2-7	ASSLGGTAFYEQY
TRBV27	TRBJ2-7	ASAPWGADEQY
TRBV13	TRBJ2-1	ASSFGSGAYNEQF
TRBV7-2	TRBJ2-7	ASSQPIREGLSYEQY
TRBV19	TRBJ2-5	ASSILPPPLSETQY
TRBV12-3/TRBV12-4	TRBJ1-2	ASSLRDRDYGYT
TRBV4-2	TRBJ2-5	ASSQEWIEGKETQY
TRBV20-1	TRBJ2-1	SATPWGGLVNEQF
TRBV12-3/TRBV12-4	TRBJ2-5	ASSGTAQETQY
TRBV12-3/TRBV12-4	TRBJ2-5	ATFELASGTQY
TRBV30	TRBJ2-3	AWNGYKTSTDTQY
TRBV29-1	TRBJ2-5	SAGGRETQY
TRBV20-1	TRBJ1-2	SARPRDRTLYGYT